This T cell receptor beta chain was recovered during a study of T cell changes during pregnancy in multiple sclerosis. The repertoire was sequenced with immunoSEQ multiplex PCR; TCRdb's copy has only in-frame clones and lacks some. The table shows 70,000 to 95,000 clones, with approximately 92% occurring only once. CDR3 size: 12 residues. V trimming: 7 bases; J trimming: 4 bases; junction bases outside the gene matches: 3. Germline CDR1 reads GTSNPN; CDR2 reads SVGIG (reference sequence). The chain joins TRBV30 to TRBJ2-3; 9 bases map to TRBD2. Sequencing used peripheral blood, obtained in the first trimester of pregnancy. The origin of this receptor is a female donor with multiple sclerosis, enrolled in a pregnancy study. The CDR3 bases are TGTGCCTCCAGCGGGGGGCCAGATACGCAGTATTTT. Translation: CASSGGPDTQYF.